Below are 26 T cell receptor beta chains sequenced from a single sample in a study of T cells after somatic rescue of genetic block. Here immunoSEQ multiplex PCR was the method, and the copy in TCRdb shows in-frame clones only, minus some. The table has about 70,000 clones, approximately 90% seen once. The sequencing input was peripheral blood mononuclear cells (PBMCs). The receptor set was obtained from a man aged 40-55 years.

The chain uses TRBV18 and TRBJ1-2; D is unclear. This CDR3 is 12 amino acids long. Deletions cut 5 bases from V and 7 bases from J, with 11 bases between. The germline CDR1 and CDR2 sequences are KGHSH and LQKENI. CDR3 in DNA: TGTGCCAGCTCAGAACAGAGACGTGGCTACACCTTC. Translated: CASSEQRRGYTF.

The chain carries TRBV19 and TRBJ2-1; 14 nucleotides match TRBD2. This CDR3 has 20 residues. The junction had 11 bases not matched to a gene; V was cut back by 4 bases and J by 0 bases. Germline loops: CDR1 LNHDA, CDR2 SQIVND (reference sequence). The CDR3 reads CASSTPGLAGALNSYNEQFF. The CDR3 nucleotides are TGTGCCAGTAGTACCCCGGGACTAGCGGGAGCATTGAACTCCTACAATGAGCAGTTCTTC.

The chain is built from TRBV19 and TRBJ2-5, with 7 bases lining up with TRBD2. This CDR3 is built from 15 residues. Germline values: CDR1 LNHDA, CDR2 SQIVND (reference sequence). V gave up 4 bases and J gave up 2 bases; unmatched junction bases: 7. For the CDR3, the DNA is TGTGCCAGTAGTACCTGGCTGGGGGGGCAAGAGACCCAGTACTTC. Amino acids: CASSTWLGGQETQYF.

The V gene is TRBV7-8, the J gene TRBJ2-3, with D uncertain. Trimming stripped 4 bases from V and 4 bases from J, with 9 bases between. The CDR3 covers 13 residues. CDR1 and CDR2 (germline): SGHVS, FQNEAQ. In DNA, the CDR3 is TGTGCCAGCAGCTCGGCCCGGCCAGATACGCAGTATTTT. Amino acids: CASSSARPDTQYF.

The chain recombines TRBV30 with TRBJ2-2; no definite D call. Germline V gene data show CDR1 as GTSNPN and CDR2 as SVGIG (reference sequence). Trimming removed 8 bases from V and 7 bases from J, with 14 bases in between. The length of the CDR3 is 12 residues. CDR3 DNA: TGTGCCGGCCTCAAGTCGATCGGGGAGCTGTTTTTT. It yields the protein CAGLKSIGELFF. Combining the CDR3 with reference TRBV30 and TRBJ2-2 gives the whole variable domain SQTIHQWPATLVQPVGSPLSLECTVEGTSNPNLYWYRQAAGRGLQLLFYSVGIGQISSEVPQNLSASRPQDRQFILSSKKLLLSDSGFYLCAGLKSIGELFFGEGSRLTVL.

This chain uses TRBV15 with TRBJ2-3; 9 positions agree with TRBD2. Germline V gene sequence: CDR1 LNHNV, CDR2 YYDKDF (reference sequence). With V trimmed by 4 bases and J by 2 bases, 4 bases remained unmatched. The CDR3 extends over 15 amino acids. CDR3 sequence (DNA): TGTGCCACCAGCATAAAGCGGGAGGCCACAGATACGCAGTATTTT. Protein sequence: CATSIKREATDTQYF.

The chain combines TRBV15 with TRBJ2-2; a possible D gene is TRBD1 (6 bases). The CDR3 contains 16 residues. The germline gives CDR1 LNHNV, CDR2 YYDKDF (reference sequence). V was clipped by 5 bases and J by 4 bases, with 17 bases between them. CDR3: CATSRSGQRPTGELFF. CDR3 nucleotides: TGTGCCACCAGCCGGAGTGGACAGAGACCCACCGGGGAGCTGTTTTTT.

The chain joins TRBV11-2 to TRBJ2-1, with 8 bases matching TRBD2. This CDR3 contains 16 residues. Germline V CDR1 and CDR2: SGHAT, FQNNGV. Trimming removed 0 bases from V and 8 bases from J; junction bases left unmatched: 9. CDR3 sequence reads: CASSLDFGGGVHEQFF. Here the CDR3 DNA reads TGTGCCAGCAGCTTAGATTTCGGGGGGGGAGTCCATGAGCAGTTCTTC.

This rearrangement joins TRBV4-2 to TRBJ2-1, with 9 positions matching TRBD2. V lost 6 bases to trimming and J lost 0 bases; unmatched junction nucleotides: 6. Looked up from germline, CDR1 is LGHNA and CDR2 is YNFKEQ. The CDR3 runs 16 residues. CDR3 region: CASSHYSGSSYNEQFF. CDR3 DNA sequence: TGTGCCAGCAGTCACTATAGCGGGAGCTCCTACAATGAGCAGTTCTTC.

The chain combines TRBV18 with TRBJ1-2; 10 bases match TRBD1. Germline V gene sequence: CDR1 KGHSH, CDR2 LQKENI. The CDR3 is made up of 14 amino acids. With V trimmed by 4 bases and J by 7 bases, 6 bases remained unmatched. CDR3 residues: CASSRGTGEAGYTF. The CDR3, as DNA: TGTGCCAGCTCACGAGGGACAGGGGAGGCTGGCTACACCTTC.

The chain has TRBV19 and TRBJ2-1; TRBD1 matches at 9 bases. This CDR3 has 14 amino acids. The germline CDR1 and CDR2 sequences are LNHDA and SQIVND (reference sequence). V shed 7 bases and J 9 bases; nucleotides not matched to a gene: 10. CDR3 amino acids: CASTRQGVLTEQFF. The DNA of the CDR3 is TGTGCCAGTACACGACAGGGGGTGCTGACTGAGCAGTTCTTC.

The V gene is TRBV5-4, the J gene TRBJ2-5, with D possibly being TRBD1 (7 bases). V was shortened by 4 bases and J by 2 bases, with 12 bases between the two germline ends. The CDR3 is made up of 14 amino acids. The germline CDR1 and CDR2 sequences are SGHNT and YYREEE (reference sequence). The CDR3 region is CASSGGTEQETQYF. CDR3 nucleotides: TGTGCCAGCAGCGGCGGGACAGAACAAGAGACCCAGTACTTC.

This chain links TRBV7-8 with TRBJ1-6; D is unresolved. Between the trimmed V and J ends, which lost 5 bases and 11 bases, there was a span of 13 bases. Germline V gives CDR1 SGHVS, CDR2 FQNEAQ. The CDR3 is 13 amino acids. CDR3 bases: TGTGCCAGCAGCCCGGCCATAGGGACACCCCTCCACTTT. Amino acids: CASSPAIGTPLHF.

The J gene is TRBJ1-1, the V gene TRBV4-1, with 9 bases that match TRBD1. Germline values: CDR1 MGHRA, CDR2 YSYEKL. Trimming took 4 bases from V and 7 from J; bases not matched to a gene: 10. This CDR3 contains 15 residues. The CDR3 sequence: CASSLQGQGKNEAFF. The CDR3 nucleotides are TGCGCCAGCAGCCTTCAAGGACAGGGGAAAAATGAAGCTTTCTTT.

The chain links TRBV6-5 to TRBJ2-2; D is perhaps TRBD1 (6 bases). The ends were cut back, 5 bases at V and 8 bases at J, with 12 bases in the middle. This CDR3 spans 13 amino acids. Germline V gives CDR1 MNHEY, CDR2 SVGAGI. CDR3 DNA: TGTGCCAGCAGTGCCCCCGGGACAGGGGAGCTGTTTTTT. Its protein is CASSAPGTGELFF.

The chain couples TRBV5-1 to TRBJ2-7; 7 bases match TRBD1. The trim removed 2 bases at V and 5 bases at J, leaving 7 bases unmatched. The CDR3 runs 14 residues. From germline, CDR1 is SGHRS and CDR2 YFSETQ. CDR3 sequence reads: CASSLGDRDHEQYF. DNA of the CDR3: TGCGCCAGCAGCTTAGGAGACAGGGATCACGAGCAGTACTTC.

The V call is TRBV29-1, the J call TRBJ2-1; D remains ambiguous. CDR3 length equals 12 residues. CDR1 and CDR2 from the germline V gene are SQVTM and ANQGSEA. Deletions cut 5 bases from V and 6 bases from J, with 11 bases between. In nucleotides, the CDR3 is TGCAGCGTTCTGACCCCGGGCAATGAGCAGTTCTTC. Protein product: CSVLTPGNEQFF.

The chain is built from TRBV2 and TRBJ2-3; 7 bases line up with TRBD1. V lost 7 bases to trimming and J lost 1 base; unmatched junction nucleotides: 11. The CDR3 extends over 16 amino acids. Germline assignment: CDR1 SNHLY and CDR2 FYNNEI. CDR3 residues: CASTAGQGVGTDTQYF. CDR3 sequence (DNA): TGTGCCAGCACGGCTGGGCAGGGGGTAGGCACAGATACGCAGTATTTT.

The chain carries TRBV9 and TRBJ2-1; D is undetermined. This CDR3 contains 11 residues. Germline loops: CDR1 SGDLS, CDR2 YYNGEE. The V and J ends lost 4 bases and 10 bases respectively, with 9 bases between them. The CDR3 protein is CASSRRWEQFF. CDR3 DNA sequence: TGTGCCAGCAGCAGAAGATGGGAGCAGTTCTTC.

J is TRBJ2-3 and V is TRBV18; D is unresolved. The V gene's germline CDR1 is KGHSH and CDR2 LQKENI. V was cut by 3 bases and J by 4 bases, with 11 bases left in between. This CDR3 is 14 amino acids long. DNA of the CDR3: TGTGCCAGCTCACCCGATCCGCGCGCAGATACGCAGTATTTT. It yields the protein CASSPDPRADTQYF.

The chain joins TRBV2 to TRBJ1-5; D remains unclear. Germline CDR1 SNHLY, CDR2 FYNNEI. This CDR3 is 14 amino acids long. V dropped 6 bases and J dropped 4 bases, with 13 bases sitting between them. The CDR3 DNA reads as TGTGCCAGCAGGGCAGACGGCCCGAATCAGCCCCAGCATTTT. Translation: CASRADGPNQPQHF.

The rearrangement uses TRBV5-4 and TRBJ2-7; D possibly corresponds to TRBD2 (6 bases). Trimming took off 0 bases at V and 5 bases at J, with 9 bases between the two ends. Germline assignment: CDR1 SGHNT and CDR2 YYREEE (reference sequence). The CDR3 length is 13 residues. The CDR3, as DNA: TGTGCCAGCAGCTTGGCTAGCGACGACGAGCAGTACTTC. This gives the protein CASSLASDDEQYF.

DNA for the CDR3: TGTGCCAGCAGCTTGGTCGGGAAGGGGAGGTTTATCGCTGAAGCTTTCTTT. Translation gives CASSLVGKGRFIAEAFF. The J gene is TRBJ1-1, the V gene TRBV5-4; D is possibly TRBD1 (5 bases). Trimming took 0 bases from V and 6 from J, leaving 21 bases between them. This CDR3 contains 17 residues. Germline assignment: CDR1 SGHNT and CDR2 YYREEE (reference sequence).

The genes are TRBV7-2 and TRBJ2-6; tentatively, D is TRBD1 (5 bases). Trimming removed 1 base at V and 2 bases at J, with 9 bases between. CDR1 and CDR2 (germline): SGHTA, FQGNSA. CDR3 length: 16 residues. The CDR3 loop is CASSLEGATGANVLTF. DNA for the CDR3: TGTGCCAGCAGCTTAGAAGGGGCGACTGGGGCCAACGTCCTGACTTTC.

The CDR3 DNA reads TGCGCCAGCAGCACGGGACAACAGTTGGGAGATGGCTACACCTTC. This codes for CASSTGQQLGDGYTF. J is TRBJ1-2 and V is TRBV5-1, with D possibly being TRBD1 (6 bases). The V end was cut by 4 bases, the J end by 6 bases, with 19 bases between. This CDR3 comprises 15 residues. CDR1 SGHRS and CDR2 YFSETQ come from the germline V gene.

This chain links TRBV4-1 with TRBJ2-2; 11 bases line up with TRBD2. The junction had 11 bases not matched to a gene; V was cut back by 1 base and J by 4 bases. Looked up from germline, CDR1 is MGHRA and CDR2 is YSYEKL. The CDR3 spans 19 residues. The CDR3 reads CASSQVGLAGGPSTGELFF. The CDR3 DNA reads TGCGCCAGCAGCCAAGTGGGTCTAGCGGGAGGCCCGAGCACCGGGGAGCTGTTTTTT.